A selection of T cell receptor beta chains follows, all from one sample in a study of cytomegalovirus exposure and HLA in healthy donors. The method was immunoSEQ multiplex PCR; TCRdb's version includes in-frame clones alone and lacks a portion of them. The table has about 160,000 clones, about 75% seen once. Sequencing was performed on PBMCs. Receptors originate from a female donor in good health and CMV-seronegative. Each CDR3 is given with its conserved first and last residue. The order of the fields is J gene, V gene, D gene, clone size, CDR3 DNA, CDR3 protein. The D gene is left open where the match is weak. The listing skips clone size in some rows; elsewhere it reads once, few, many or a size class.

j_gene: TRBJ2-1; v_gene: TRBV5-1; d_gene: TRBD2; abundance: -; CDR3nt: TGCGCCAGCAGCCCGAGGGAGCGGGGGGGCGGTGAGCAGTTCTTC; CDR3aa: CASSPRERGGGEQFF
j_gene: TRBJ1-2; v_gene: TRBV19; d_gene: -; abundance: -; CDR3nt: TGTGCCAGTAGAATGCGGGGTGGGGGCTACACCTTC; CDR3aa: CASRMRGGGYTF
j_gene: TRBJ2-7; v_gene: TRBV5-4; d_gene: -; abundance: -; CDR3nt: TGCGCCAGCAGCTTTAACTACGAGCAGTACTTC; CDR3aa: CASSFNYEQYF
j_gene: TRBJ1-1; v_gene: TRBV27; d_gene: -; abundance: -; CDR3nt: TGTGCCAGCAGTTTGGGCAGGGCGGACACTGAAGCTTTCTTT; CDR3aa: CASSLGRADTEAFF
j_gene: TRBJ2-5; v_gene: TRBV10-2; d_gene: -; abundance: once; CDR3nt: TGCGCCAGCGCCCTGAGGGAGACCCAGTACTTC; CDR3aa: CASALRETQYF
j_gene: TRBJ1-5; v_gene: TRBV7-8; d_gene: TRBD1; abundance: -; CDR3nt: TGTGCCAGCAGCGCTCAGGGGGCGGGCAATCAGCCCCAGCATTTT; CDR3aa: CASSAQGAGNQPQHF
j_gene: TRBJ2-3; v_gene: TRBV21-1; d_gene: -; abundance: few; CDR3nt: TGTGCCGGAGGAGGGGCGACGGATACGCAGTATTTT; CDR3aa: CAGGGATDTQYF
j_gene: TRBJ1-2; v_gene: TRBV13; d_gene: -; abundance: -; CDR3nt: TGTGCCAGCAGCTTTACAGGGAACTATGGCTACACCTTC; CDR3aa: CASSFTGNYGYTF
j_gene: TRBJ1-3; v_gene: TRBV5-1; d_gene: TRBD1; abundance: -; CDR3nt: TGCGCCAGCAGTAGTGTGGGACAGGGTGGATCTGGAAACACCATATATTTT; CDR3aa: CASSSVGQGGSGNTIYF
j_gene: TRBJ2-6; v_gene: TRBV2; d_gene: TRBD1; abundance: -; CDR3nt: TGTGCCAGCGACAGGGGTGAGGCTGGGGCCAACGTCCTGACTTTC; CDR3aa: CASDRGEAGANVLTF
j_gene: TRBJ2-3; v_gene: TRBV5-1; d_gene: TRBD2; abundance: -; CDR3nt: TGCGCCAGCAGCTTGGCCGGGACTAGCGACTACACAGATACGCAGTATTTT; CDR3aa: CASSLAGTSDYTDTQYF
j_gene: TRBJ1-4; v_gene: TRBV25-1; d_gene: -; abundance: -; CDR3nt: TGTGCCAGCAGTCCACGACAGGTTGCAACTAATGAAAAACTGTTTTTT; CDR3aa: CASSPRQVATNEKLFF
j_gene: TRBJ1-2; v_gene: TRBV6-5; d_gene: -; abundance: few; CDR3nt: TGTGCCAGCAGGGACAGAATGGGGATCGGCTACACCTTC; CDR3aa: CASRDRMGIGYTF
j_gene: TRBJ2-7; v_gene: TRBV5-5; d_gene: -; abundance: few; CDR3nt: TGTGCCAGCAGCTTGGGAGCGTACGAGCAGTACTTC; CDR3aa: CASSLGAYEQYF
j_gene: TRBJ1-3; v_gene: TRBV5-1; d_gene: -; abundance: -; CDR3nt: TGCGCCAGCAGCATGACAGGCGCAGCCTCTGGAAACACCATATATTTT; CDR3aa: CASSMTGAASGNTIYF
j_gene: TRBJ2-1; v_gene: TRBV19; d_gene: -; abundance: few; CDR3nt: TGTGCCAGTAGTTTAGACGGGGGTAGGTCCTACAATGAGCAGTTCTTC; CDR3aa: CASSLDGGRSYNEQFF
j_gene: TRBJ2-3; v_gene: TRBV7-9; d_gene: TRBD2; abundance: -; CDR3nt: TGTGCCAGCAGGCTGACTAGCGGGGGGGCGTCAGATACGCAGTATTTT; CDR3aa: CASRLTSGGASDTQYF
j_gene: TRBJ2-7; v_gene: TRBV12-2; d_gene: -; abundance: -; CDR3nt: TGTGCAAGTCGCTCCGTCAGGGGACAGCGAGGGACCTACGAGCAGTACTTC; CDR3aa: CASRSVRGQRGTYEQYF
j_gene: TRBJ2-2; v_gene: TRBV4-2; d_gene: TRBD2; abundance: -; CDR3nt: TGTGCCAGCAGCCAAGATGGGGGGAGGAGCGGGGCTACGAACACCGGGGAGCTGTTTTTT; CDR3aa: CASSQDGGRSGATNTGELFF
j_gene: TRBJ1-2; v_gene: TRBV6-5; d_gene: TRBD1; abundance: once; CDR3nt: TGTGCCAGCAGTTACCGACAGGGGGCCCATACCTTC; CDR3aa: CASSYRQGAHTF
j_gene: TRBJ1-2; v_gene: TRBV6-6; d_gene: TRBD1; abundance: -; CDR3nt: TGTGCCAGCAGTTACGAGACAGGGGGCAAGTATGGCTACACCTTC; CDR3aa: CASSYETGGKYGYTF
j_gene: TRBJ1-6; v_gene: TRBV30; d_gene: TRBD1; abundance: few; CDR3nt: TGTGCCTGCAAGGGACAGATTAATTCACCCCTCCACTTT; CDR3aa: CACKGQINSPLHF
j_gene: TRBJ2-5; v_gene: TRBV4-1; d_gene: TRBD1; abundance: -; CDR3nt: TGCGCCAGCAGCCGGGACAGGGACGAGACCCAGTACTTC; CDR3aa: CASSRDRDETQYF
j_gene: TRBJ1-2; v_gene: TRBV29-1; d_gene: -; abundance: few; CDR3nt: TGCAGCGTTGACCGCAGGGAGGATGGCTACACCTTC; CDR3aa: CSVDRREDGYTF
j_gene: TRBJ1-4; v_gene: TRBV9; d_gene: -; abundance: few; CDR3nt: TGTGCCAGCAGCCAGGGGTTAACTAATGAAAAACTGTTTTTT; CDR3aa: CASSQGLTNEKLFF
j_gene: TRBJ1-1; v_gene: TRBV18; d_gene: TRBD1; abundance: -; CDR3nt: TGTGCCATCTCCCGGACAGGGGACACTGAAGCTTTCTTT; CDR3aa: CAISRTGDTEAFF
j_gene: TRBJ1-2; v_gene: TRBV19; d_gene: -; abundance: -; CDR3nt: TGTGCCAGTAGTGTTCAGGGTTACTATGGCTACACCTTC; CDR3aa: CASSVQGYYGYTF
j_gene: TRBJ1-1; v_gene: TRBV30; d_gene: TRBD1; abundance: -; CDR3nt: TGTGCCTGGACAGGGGGCGCGAACACTGAAGCTTTCTTT; CDR3aa: CAWTGGANTEAFF
j_gene: TRBJ1-1; v_gene: TRBV9; d_gene: -; abundance: -; CDR3nt: TGTGCCAGCAGCGACGTTATGACTAACACTGAAGCTTTCTTT; CDR3aa: CASSDVMTNTEAFF
j_gene: TRBJ1-1; v_gene: TRBV11-2; d_gene: TRBD1; abundance: -; CDR3nt: TGTGCCAGCAGCCCCCACGACAGGGGCAGTGGAAACACTGAAGCTTTCTTT; CDR3aa: CASSPHDRGSGNTEAFF
j_gene: TRBJ2-1; v_gene: TRBV29-1; d_gene: TRBD2; abundance: -; CDR3nt: TGCAGCGTTGCCATAGCGGGAGGGTCCTACAATGAGCAGTTCTTC; CDR3aa: CSVAIAGGSYNEQFF
j_gene: TRBJ1-4; v_gene: TRBV5-4; d_gene: TRBD1; abundance: -; CDR3nt: TGTGCCAGCAGCTTGAAGTCCTCAGGGGGTATGGCTAATGAAAAACTGTTTTTT; CDR3aa: CASSLKSSGGMANEKLFF
j_gene: TRBJ2-2; v_gene: TRBV5-6; d_gene: TRBD1; abundance: -; CDR3nt: TGTGCCAGCAGCTTGGGGACAGGGGTACCCGGGGAGCTGTTTTTT; CDR3aa: CASSLGTGVPGELFF
j_gene: TRBJ2-4; v_gene: TRBV19; d_gene: -; abundance: -; CDR3nt: TGTGCCAGTAGTATAGCGGGGATAAAAAACATTCAGTACTTC; CDR3aa: CASSIAGIKNIQYF
j_gene: TRBJ2-3; v_gene: TRBV2; d_gene: -; abundance: few; CDR3nt: TGTGCCAGCCGGGTAACATTTAGCACAGATACGCAGTATTTT; CDR3aa: CASRVTFSTDTQYF
j_gene: TRBJ1-4; v_gene: TRBV18; d_gene: -; abundance: -; CDR3nt: TGTGCCAGCTCACCACCGACCTCTCGAGTGAGGGAAAAACTGTTTTTT; CDR3aa: CASSPPTSRVREKLFF
j_gene: TRBJ1-2; v_gene: TRBV14; d_gene: TRBD1; abundance: -; CDR3nt: TGTGCCAGCAGCCATCCCCTGGGACAGTACTATGGCTACACCTTC; CDR3aa: CASSHPLGQYYGYTF
j_gene: TRBJ1-6; v_gene: TRBV9; d_gene: -; abundance: -; CDR3nt: TGTGCCAGCAGCGAGAGGGCCTTCCCAGATAATTCACCCCTCCACTTT; CDR3aa: CASSERAFPDNSPLHF
j_gene: TRBJ2-2; v_gene: TRBV5-6; d_gene: TRBD2; abundance: -; CDR3nt: TGTGCCAGCAGCCAGCTAGCGGGGGGGGATTTTAACACCGGGGAGCTGTTTTTT; CDR3aa: CASSQLAGGDFNTGELFF
j_gene: TRBJ1-3; v_gene: TRBV7-2; d_gene: TRBD1; abundance: -; CDR3nt: TGTGCCAGCAGCTTCGGAGGGGGCATCTCTGGAAACACCATATATTTT; CDR3aa: CASSFGGGISGNTIYF
j_gene: TRBJ2-5; v_gene: TRBV5-1; d_gene: -; abundance: -; CDR3nt: TGCGCCAGCAGCTTGTTCGCAGGGGATGAGACCCAGTACTTC; CDR3aa: CASSLFAGDETQYF
j_gene: TRBJ2-7; v_gene: TRBV5-1; d_gene: -; abundance: -; CDR3nt: TGCGCCAGCAGCTTGGGCGAGGACTACGAGCAGTACTTC; CDR3aa: CASSLGEDYEQYF
j_gene: TRBJ2-7; v_gene: TRBV5-4; d_gene: TRBD2; abundance: -; CDR3nt: TGTGCCGGCAGCTTGGACCCTGGGGGGGGGCAGTACTTC; CDR3aa: CAGSLDPGGGQYF
j_gene: TRBJ2-7; v_gene: TRBV7-8; d_gene: TRBD2; abundance: -; CDR3nt: TGTGCCAGCAGTTATACTAGCGGGAGCTACGAGCAGTACTTC; CDR3aa: CASSYTSGSYEQYF
j_gene: TRBJ1-2; v_gene: TRBV2; d_gene: TRBD1; abundance: few; CDR3nt: TGTGCCAGCAGGGGAAACAGGGGAAGCGGCTACACCTTC; CDR3aa: CASRGNRGSGYTF